This entry describes one TCR beta chain. This specimen comes from a study of shared clonotypes between healthy human individuals. Only CD45RO-negative cells positively selected for CCR7 counted as naive CD8 cells, so terminally differentiated effector memory CD45RA+ cells were excluded. Clones were sequenced by immunoSEQ multiplex PCR, and TCRdb holds only the in-frame ones, with some missing. This table has some 2.1 million clones, about 95% appearing once. The CDR3 is 13 amino acids. V was pared by 6 bases and J by 4 bases, with 10 bases between. Germline values: CDR1 MNHEY, CDR2 SMNVEV (reference sequence).

Source material: naive CD8+ T cells sorted from blood. This chain connects TRBV27 to TRBJ1-5; D not certain. The TCR sequence derives from a young man in good health. In DNA, the CDR3 is TGTGCCAGCAGGGGTCTGTATAATCAGCCCCAGCATTTT. Residues: CASRGLYNQPQHF.